Below, 21 T cell receptor beta chains from the same sample are listed, as sequenced in a study of control samples from healthy donors and cancer patients. Repertoires were generated with immunoSEQ multiplex PCR, while TCRdb's copy carries only in-frame clones and drops some. The table records tens of thousands of clones, 85% to 90% of them present only once. Sequencing was performed on PBMCs. Every receptor here comes from a woman in her forties or fifties with colorectal cancer.

This clone was recorded once. The chain joins TRBV3-1 (or the pseudogene TRBV3-2) to TRBJ1-1, with D perhaps matching TRBD1 (5 bases). The CDR3 has 14 amino acids. CDR1 and CDR2 (germline): LGHDT, YNNKEL (reference sequence). Between the trimmed V and J ends, which lost 2 bases and 4 bases, there was a span of 11 bases. The CDR3 coding sequence is TGTGCCAGCAGCCAAAAAGGGGATAGCACTGAAGCTTTCTTT. Translated, it gives CASSQKGDSTEAFF.

In its sample, this clone was seen once. CDR3: CASSDLTLQGIQYF. Written as DNA, the CDR3 is TGTGCCAGCAGTGATTTGACGCTACAGGGGATTCAGTACTTC. J is TRBJ2-4 and V is TRBV6-2 or TRBV6-3; TRBD1 aligns across 7 bases. The J segment lost 10 bases and the V segment lost 5 bases, leaving 11 bases of the junction unmatched. The CDR3 extends over 14 amino acids. Germline CDR1 and CDR2: MNHEY and SVGEGT.

The chain carries TRBV18 and TRBJ2-5; TRBD2 is a possible D gene (5 bases). Trimming pared 2 bases from V and 4 bases from J, leaving 11 bases between. The CDR3 covers 14 residues. Germline-derived CDR1 and CDR2 are KGHSH and LQKENI. CDR3 loop: CASSPSSLGETQYF. CDR3 sequence (DNA): TGTGCCAGCTCACCATCTAGCTTGGGAGAGACCCAGTACTTC.

The chain is built from TRBV10-3 and TRBJ1-6, with 10 bases lining up with TRBD1. This CDR3 is 14 amino acids long. Per germline, CDR1 ENHRY and CDR2 SYGVKD. V shed 5 bases and J 9 bases; nucleotides not matched to a gene: 4. Here the CDR3 DNA reads TGTGCCATCAGTCCTGGGACAGGGGTTTCACCCCTCCACTTT. This encodes CAISPGTGVSPLHF.

The rearrangement uses TRBV3-1 (or the pseudogene TRBV3-2) and TRBJ1-2; TRBD1 matches at 7 bases. The V gene end was trimmed by 0 bases and the J gene end by 4 bases; junction bases not matched to a gene: 11. This CDR3 is built from 17 residues. From germline, CDR1 is LGHDT and CDR2 YNNKEL (reference sequence). The CDR3 protein is CASSQDSGGRSVYGYTF. The CDR3 DNA is TGTGCCAGCAGCCAAGATTCAGGGGGGAGGTCCGTCTATGGCTACACCTTC.

The chain is built from TRBV2 and TRBJ1-5; TRBD1 agrees at 7 bases. The CDR3 loop spans 17 amino acids. CDR1 is SNHLY and CDR2 is FYNNEI in the germline V gene. The ends lost 2 bases at V and 1 base at J; junction bases unmatched: 8. CDR3 sequence (DNA): TGTGCCAGCAGTGAAATGACAGGGTCCCTAAGCAATCAGCCCCAGCATTTT. This encodes CASSEMTGSLSNQPQHF. Complete variable domain (other parts from reference TRBV2 and TRBJ1-5): EPEVTQTPSHQVTQMGQEVILRCVPISNHLYFYWYRQILGQKVEFLVSFYNNEISEKSEIFDDQFSVERPDGSNFTLKIRSTKLEDSAMYFCASSEMTGSLSNQPQHFGDGTRLSIL.

The chain couples TRBV24-1 to TRBJ1-5; D not certain. CDR1 and CDR2 (germline): KGHDR, SFDVKD. Deletions cut 5 bases from V and 11 bases from J, with 12 bases between. CDR3 length equals 12 residues. The DNA for the CDR3 is TGTGCCACCAGTGCCCCGCTAGGGTCCCAGCATTTT. This codes for CATSAPLGSQHF.

This chain links TRBV7-3 with TRBJ1-1; possible D gene TRBD1, 5 bases. CDR3 length: 14 residues. V lost 5 bases and J lost 0, with 10 bases in between. In germline, CDR1 is SGHTA, CDR2 FQGTGA. CDR3 protein: CASSQTGLNTEAFF. CDR3 sequence (DNA): TGTGCCAGCAGCCAAACAGGATTGAACACTGAAGCTTTCTTT. The full variable domain, its missing parts supplied by reference TRBV7-3 and TRBJ1-1, is GAGVSQTPSNKVTEKGKYVELRCDPISGHTALYWYRQSLGQGPEFLIYFQGTGAADDSGLPNDRFFAVRPEGSVSTLKIQRTERGDSAVYLCASSQTGLNTEAFFGQGTRLTVV.

The CDR3 DNA reads TGTGCCAGCAGTCTTACCGTTCAGGGGGGCGCTTTCTTT. Translation gives CASSLTVQGGAFF. The chain joins TRBV12-3 or TRBV12-4 to TRBJ1-1, with 7 bases lining up with TRBD1. This CDR3 comprises 13 residues. The ends lost 5 bases at V and 11 bases at J; junction bases unmatched: 11.

The V call is TRBV29-1, the J call TRBJ1-5; D might be TRBD1 (6 bases). CDR1 and CDR2 from the germline V gene are SQVTM and ANQGSEA. The CDR3 runs to 13 residues. Trimming cost V 7 bases and J 6 bases, with 16 bases left between them. The CDR3 nucleotides are TGCAGCGCCCGGGAGGGGGACGGTCAGCCCCAGCATTTT. Its translation: CSAREGDGQPQHF.

This chain uses TRBV5-8 with TRBJ2-3, with a possible D match to TRBD2 (6 bases). V shed 0 bases and J shed 0 bases, with 8 bases lying between them. Per germline, CDR1 SGHTS and CDR2 YDEGEE. This CDR3 spans 15 amino acids. The CDR3 here is CASSLELASTDTQYF. CDR3 coding DNA: TGTGCCAGCAGCTTGGAACTAGCTAGCACAGATACGCAGTATTTT.

This clone was counted a single time. The genes are TRBV2 and TRBJ1-1, with a weak D call TRBD1 (6 bases). In germline, CDR1 is SNHLY, CDR2 FYNNEI. The CDR3 runs 13 residues. V gave up 6 bases and J gave up 4 bases, with 12 bases separating them. The CDR3 region is CASRKEGGTEAFF. CDR3 in DNA: TGTGCCAGCAGGAAGGAGGGGGGCACTGAAGCTTTCTTT.

The DNA of the CDR3 is TGTGCCAACACGTCCCCGGGACAGGAAGGTAGGGGGTTTAGGTATGAGCAGTTCTTC. This sequence encodes CANTSPGQEGRGFRYEQFF. The rearrangement uses TRBV14 and TRBJ2-1, with TRBD1 identical over 8 bases. The CDR3 runs to 19 residues. Germline V lookup: CDR1 SGHDN, CDR2 FVKESK. V dropped 10 bases and J dropped 8; count of bases not matched to a gene: 28.

The chain combines TRBV7-2 with TRBJ2-1; 8 bases agree with TRBD2. The CDR3 sequence is 15 residues long. Germline values: CDR1 SGHTA, CDR2 FQGNSA. V shed 5 bases, J shed 6 bases, and the junction held 9 bases outside the gene matches. The CDR3 spells CASSGPQRGTNEQFF. CDR3 sequence (DNA): TGTGCCAGCAGCGGACCCCAGCGGGGGACCAATGAGCAGTTCTTC.

The V gene is TRBV14, the J gene TRBJ2-5, with D possibly TRBD1 on 7 matching bases. The CDR3 has 15 residues. V dropped 4 bases and J dropped 4 bases, with 16 bases sitting between them. Germline CDR1 and CDR2: SGHDN and FVKESK. This CDR3 reads CASSRGDREAETQYF. CDR3 bases: TGTGCCAGCAGCCGAGGAGACAGGGAGGCAGAGACCCAGTACTTC. The variable domain in full, with the rest retrieved from reference TRBV14 and TRBJ2-5, is EAGVTQFPSHSVIEKGQTVTLRCDPISGHDNLYWYRRVMGKEIKFLLHFVKESKQDESGMPNNRFLAERTGGTYSTLKVQPAELEDSGVYFCASSRGDREAETQYFGPGTRLLVL.

The rearrangement joins TRBV7-2 to TRBJ2-6, with a tentative D call TRBD1 (5 bases). CDR3 size: 16 residues. Germline V gene lookup returns CDR1 SGHTA and CDR2 FQGNSA. V dropped 5 bases and J dropped 2 bases, with 13 bases sitting between them. The chain's CDR3 is CASSPSPGTGANVLTF. The DNA for the CDR3 is TGTGCCAGCAGCCCTTCACCAGGGACTGGGGCCAACGTCCTGACTTTC.

This chain uses TRBV2 with TRBJ1-1; D gene unclear. The germline V gene has CDR1 SNHLY and CDR2 FYNNEI. The CDR3 extends over 11 amino acids. The V and J ends lost 7 bases and 1 base respectively, with 4 bases between them. In DNA, the CDR3 is TGTGCCAGCACAGGGAACACTGAAGCTTTCTTT. Encoded protein: CASTGNTEAFF.

Worth noting for this clone: Distinct nucleotide sequences in the sample also encode this CDR3. The genes are TRBV9 and TRBJ2-2; TRBD1 might be the D (6 bases). The CDR3 totals 14 residues. V was trimmed by 0 bases and J by 7 bases, leaving 10 bases between them. The germline V gene has CDR1 SGDLS and CDR2 YYNGEE. The CDR3 here is CASSVEGVGGELFF. In DNA, the CDR3 is TGTGCCAGCAGCGTAGAGGGGGTTGGCGGGGAGCTGTTTTTT.

The CDR3 loop is CAWRGTSTDTQYF. CDR3 nucleotide sequence: TGTGCCTGGAGAGGGACTAGCACAGATACGCAGTATTTT. The chain links TRBV30 to TRBJ2-3; D possibly corresponds to TRBD2 (6 bases). Trimming took off 3 bases at V and 0 bases at J, with 7 bases between the two ends. The CDR3 loop spans 13 amino acids. Germline loops: CDR1 GTSNPN, CDR2 SVGIG (reference sequence). The variable domain in full, completed from reference TRBV30 and TRBJ2-3, reads SQTIHQWPATLVQPVGSPLSLECTVEGTSNPNLYWYRQAAGRGLQLLFYSVGIGQISSEVPQNLSASRPQDRQFILSSKKLLLSDSGFYLCAWRGTSTDTQYFGPGTRLTVL.

The gene calls are TRBV2 and TRBJ2-3, with D possibly being TRBD2 (5 bases). CDR3 length equals 13 residues. CDR1 and CDR2 (germline): SNHLY, FYNNEI. Trimming left V 7 bases short and J 3 bases short, with 11 bases between. The CDR3 DNA sequence: TGTGCCAGCAATGTTCGGGGAACAGATACGCAGTATTTT. Its protein is CASNVRGTDTQYF.

The rearrangement joins TRBV5-1 to TRBJ2-3; TRBD1 matches 9 bases. Per germline, CDR1 SGHRS and CDR2 YFSETQ. This CDR3 spans 15 amino acids. Germline trimming cut 4 bases from V and 2 bases from J; bases unmatched to any gene: 5. DNA for the CDR3: TGCGCCAGCAGCGTCCGGGACAGGGCCACAGATACGCAGTATTTT. This sequence encodes CASSVRDRATDTQYF.